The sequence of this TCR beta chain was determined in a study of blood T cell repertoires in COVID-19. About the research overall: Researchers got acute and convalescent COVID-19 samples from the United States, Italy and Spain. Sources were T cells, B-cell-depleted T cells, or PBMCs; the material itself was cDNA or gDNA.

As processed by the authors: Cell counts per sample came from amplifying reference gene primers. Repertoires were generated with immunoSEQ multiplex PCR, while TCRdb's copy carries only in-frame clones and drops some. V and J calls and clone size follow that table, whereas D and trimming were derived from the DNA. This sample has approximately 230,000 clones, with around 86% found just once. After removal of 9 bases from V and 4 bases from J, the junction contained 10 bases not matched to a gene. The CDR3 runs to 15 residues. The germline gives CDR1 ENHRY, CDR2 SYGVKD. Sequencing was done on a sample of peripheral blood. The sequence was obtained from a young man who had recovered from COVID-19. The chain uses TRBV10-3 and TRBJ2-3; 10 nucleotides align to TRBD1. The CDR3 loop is CAMGTGDIGADTQYF. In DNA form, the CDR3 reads TGTGCCATGGGGACAGGGGACATTGGGGCAGATACGCAGTATTTT.